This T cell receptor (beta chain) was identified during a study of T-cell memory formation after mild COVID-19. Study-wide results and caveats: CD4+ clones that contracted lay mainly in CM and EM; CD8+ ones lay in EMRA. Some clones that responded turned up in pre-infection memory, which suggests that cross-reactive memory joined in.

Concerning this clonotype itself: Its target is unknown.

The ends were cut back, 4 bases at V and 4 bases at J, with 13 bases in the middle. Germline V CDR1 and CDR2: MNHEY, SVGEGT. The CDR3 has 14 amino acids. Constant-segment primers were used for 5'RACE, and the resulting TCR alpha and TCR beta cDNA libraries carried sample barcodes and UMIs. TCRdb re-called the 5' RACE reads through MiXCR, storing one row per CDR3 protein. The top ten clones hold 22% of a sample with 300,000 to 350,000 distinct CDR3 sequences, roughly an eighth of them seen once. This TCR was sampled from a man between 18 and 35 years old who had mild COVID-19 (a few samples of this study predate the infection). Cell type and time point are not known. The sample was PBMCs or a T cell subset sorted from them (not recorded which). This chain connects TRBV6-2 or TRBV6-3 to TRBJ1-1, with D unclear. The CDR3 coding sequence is TGTGCCAGCAGTTCTGGTGGGGTCCCCACTGAAGCTTTCTTT. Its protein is CASSSGGVPTEAFF.